One and the same sample provided the 26 T cell receptor beta chains below, sequenced in a study of T-cell memory formation after mild COVID-19 (dated by TCRdb to the early 2020s). To prepare the library, 5' RACE was applied. Sequencing took place on an Illumina NovaSeq 6000. Through fastp at Q25 and MiXCR, TCRdb rebuilt clones from the public reads, retaining in-frame beta chains. All rows with the same CDR3 protein become a single entry with the most common DNA and genes. The sample table lists 200,000 to 250,000 distinct CDR3 sequences, about a sixth of them with a count of one. 3% to 4.5% of the sample goes to the ten largest clones. Sequenced input: PBMCs or a T cell subset sorted from them (not recorded which). These TCRs come from a man younger than 35 who had mild COVID-19 (a few samples of this study predate the infection). The sample titles of this study are shuffled in the database, so cell type and time point are left out; the donor was told from shared clones.

The V call is TRBV12-3 or TRBV12-4, the J call TRBJ2-4, with 7 bases lining up with TRBD2. The CDR3 contains 12 residues. The J segment lost 13 bases and the V segment lost 6 bases, leaving 9 bases of the junction unmatched. In DNA, the CDR3 is TGTGCCAGCAGCCTTCAGCGGGGTCGACAGTACTTC. Amino acid sequence: CASSLQRGRQYF.

The CDR3 region is CSARGPAAKETQYF. CDR3 nucleotide sequence: TGCAGTGCTAGAGGGCCCGCAGCAAAGGAGACCCAGTACTTC. This chain links TRBV20-1 with TRBJ2-5; no definite D call. CDR1 is DFQATT, CDR2 SNEGSKA, per germline (reference sequence). V was cut by 1 base and J by 5 bases, with 14 bases left in between. The CDR3 covers 14 residues.

This clonotype turned up a few times. This chain connects TRBV6-6 to TRBJ1-1, with 8 bases lining up with TRBD1. The length of the CDR3 is 13 residues. The ends lost 5 bases at V and 8 bases at J; junction bases unmatched: 7. The germline V gene has CDR1 MNHNY and CDR2 SVGAGI (reference sequence). CDR3 nucleotides: TGTGCCAGCAGTCGCGCCGGGACAGGCGAAGCTTTCTTT. This codes for CASSRAGTGEAFF.

This CDR3 is CSAIWQGYGYTF. CDR3 nucleotides: TGCAGTGCGATCTGGCAGGGATATGGCTACACCTTC. The chain joins TRBV20-1 to TRBJ1-2; a weak D match, TRBD1 (5 bases). V lost 6 bases and J lost 5, with 13 bases in between. The CDR3 totals 12 residues. From germline, CDR1 is DFQATT and CDR2 SNEGSKA (reference sequence).

This clonotype was detected only a few times. The rearrangement links TRBV5-1 to TRBJ2-3; no definite D call. CDR3 length: 15 residues. Germline V gives CDR1 SGHRS, CDR2 YFSETQ. V was trimmed by 0 bases and J by 4 bases, leaving 12 bases between them. The CDR3 region has the DNA TGCGCCAGCAGCTTGGACGGCGGTAGGGCAGATACGCAGTATTTT. Encoded protein: CASSLDGGRADTQYF.

A few counts support this clonotype. In nucleotides, the CDR3 is TGCAGCGTTGAGGGGACAGGGGGGGGTGGCATTCAGTACTTC. It yields the protein CSVEGTGGGGIQYF. The chain combines TRBV29-1 with TRBJ2-4; 11 nucleotides line up with TRBD1. V gave up 3 bases and J gave up 9 bases; unmatched junction bases: 7. Per the germline V gene, CDR1 is SQVTM and CDR2 is ANQGSEA. This CDR3 contains 14 residues.

This clonotype was seen repeatedly, ten times or more. The gene calls are TRBV4-3 and TRBJ2-7; D is undetermined. The germline V and J ends were trimmed by 2 bases and 3 bases, with 14 bases remaining between them. In germline, CDR1 is LGHNA, CDR2 YSLEER. CDR3 length equals 15 residues. The CDR3 DNA follows: TGCGCCAGCAGCCAATCTTCGAACCCCTACTACGAGCAGTACTTC. This codes for CASSQSSNPYYEQYF.

This clonotype was observed a few times. V and J are TRBV5-1 and TRBJ2-5; 12 bases agree with TRBD2. Per the germline V gene, CDR1 is SGHRS and CDR2 is YFSETQ. With V trimmed by 4 bases and J by 1 base, 5 bases remained unmatched. The CDR3 contains 16 residues. The CDR3 bases are TGCGCCAGCAGCCATGGACTAGCGGGGTTCCAAGAGACCCAGTACTTC. This sequence encodes CASSHGLAGFQETQYF.

V gene TRBV7-2 combines with J gene TRBJ2-5; TRBD1 aligns across 10 bases. The V gene end was trimmed by 5 bases and the J gene end by 5 bases; junction bases not matched to a gene: 11. CDR1 and CDR2 from the germline V gene are SGHTA and FQGNSA. The CDR3 contains 16 residues. The CDR3 bases are TGTGCCAGCAGCCGGTCACGGGACAGGGGTTGGGAGACCCAGTACTTC. This encodes CASSRSRDRGWETQYF.

This clonotype was detected a few times. V usage is TRBV6-2 or TRBV6-3 and J usage is TRBJ1-1; D gene uncertain. The germline V gene has CDR1 MNHEY and CDR2 SVGEGT. This CDR3 has 14 residues. Trimming pared 2 bases from V and 10 bases from J, leaving 17 bases between. DNA for the CDR3: TGTGCCAGCAGTTACGGTCCCAACCCCAGAGGAGCTTTCTTT. Its translation: CASSYGPNPRGAFF.

This clonotype was counted between two and nine times. The chain is built from TRBV7-3 and TRBJ2-7; 9 nucleotides agree with TRBD2. Trimming removed 1 base from V and 3 bases from J; junction bases left unmatched: 10. This CDR3 spans 17 amino acids. Germline-derived CDR1 and CDR2 are SGHTA and FQGTGA. This CDR3 reads CASSLRGSGGPFYEQYV. Written as DNA, the CDR3 is TGTGCCAGCAGCTTAAGGGGTAGCGGGGGCCCTTTCTACGAGCAGTACGTC.

This clonotype was seen more than once but under ten times. This chain joins TRBV5-6 and TRBJ1-4, with TRBD1 identical over 7 bases. With V trimmed by 4 bases and J by 8 bases, 11 bases remained unmatched. The germline V gene encodes CDR1 SGHDT and CDR2 YYEEEE. This CDR3 is built from 15 residues. The CDR3 bases are TGTGCCAGCAGCCCTACCGGGACAGCAGACGAAAAACTGTTTTTT. It codes for CASSPTGTADEKLFF.

The chain joins TRBV7-2 to TRBJ2-2; D might be TRBD2 (6 bases). This CDR3 has 15 amino acids. From germline, CDR1 is SGHTA and CDR2 FQGNSA. The V end was cut by 5 bases, the J end by 7 bases, with 17 bases between. DNA of the CDR3: TGTGCCAGCAGCAGCCAGGGAGGAATGAGCGGGGAGCTGTTTTTT. This encodes CASSSQGGMSGELFF.

This sequence joins TRBV7-2 and TRBJ2-7; D is uncertain. CDR3 length: 13 amino acids. Germline V CDR1 and CDR2: SGHTA, FQGNSA. Trimming cost V 4 bases and J 4 bases, with 11 bases left between them. The CDR3 is CASSSTVGYEQYF. CDR3 DNA sequence: TGTGCCAGCAGCTCTACGGTAGGGTACGAGCAGTACTTC. Full variable domain (remainder filled in from reference TRBV7-2 and TRBJ2-7): GAGVSQSPSNKVTEKGKDVELRCDPISGHTALYWYRQSLGQGLEFLIYFQGNSAPDKSGLPSDRFSAERTGGSVSTLTIQRTQQEDSAVYLCASSSTVGYEQYFGPGTRLTVT.

V gene TRBV6-5 combines with J gene TRBJ2-3; perhaps TRBD1 as D (6 bases). This CDR3 is 15 amino acids long. Trimming took 5 bases from V and 2 from J, leaving 14 bases between them. Germline-derived CDR1 and CDR2 are MNHEY and SVGAGI. In DNA, the CDR3 is TGTGCCAGCAGTACCTCGGGACACCCCACAGATACGCAGTATTTT. Its protein product is CASSTSGHPTDTQYF.

The chain is built from TRBV7-9 and TRBJ1-6; 9 positions agree with TRBD1. The J segment lost 8 bases and the V segment lost 4 bases, leaving 6 bases of the junction unmatched. The CDR3 is 15 amino acids. Germline-derived CDR1 and CDR2 are SEHNR and FQNEAQ (reference sequence). The CDR3 DNA is TGTGCCAGCAGCTCAGGGGACAGGGTCGATTCACCCCTCCACTTT. The encoded protein is CASSSGDRVDSPLHF.

The V gene is TRBV24-1, the J gene TRBJ1-5, with 9 nucleotides matching TRBD1. The CDR3 is 17 residues long. Trimming at V came to 0 bases and at J to 0 bases, leaving 2 bases not matched to a gene. The germline V gene encodes CDR1 KGHDR and CDR2 SFDVKD. The DNA of the CDR3 is TGTGCCACCAGTGATTTGGGACAGGGGTTTAGCAATCAGCCCCAGCATTTT. Its protein product is CATSDLGQGFSNQPQHF.

The V and J genes are TRBV7-8 and TRBJ2-7; 15 bases are shared with TRBD2. Trimming removed 5 bases from V and 6 bases from J; junction bases left unmatched: 17. The CDR3 sequence is 19 residues long. Germline CDR1 reads SGHVS; CDR2 reads FQNEAQ. The CDR3 loop reads CASSPKPGLAGGRGGEQYV. The CDR3 DNA reads TGTGCCAGCAGCCCCAAGCCAGGACTAGCGGGGGGGCGTGGTGGCGAGCAGTACGTC.

This clonotype has more than one count but fewer than ten. The chain joins TRBV12-3 or TRBV12-4 to TRBJ1-2, with 7 positions matching TRBD1. The CDR3 length is 15 residues. With 8 bases clipped from V and 8 bases from J, the junction kept 17 bases outside the gene matches. CDR3 bases: TGTGCCAGCGCCACCTCAATGACAGGGCCGCTCGGCTACACCTTC. It codes for CASATSMTGPLGYTF.

This clonotype was seen many times. The chain couples TRBV27 to TRBJ1-1, with a possible D match to TRBD1 (6 bases). The CDR3 has 14 amino acids. V was pared by 7 bases and J by 0 bases, with 12 bases between. Per the germline V gene, CDR1 is MNHEY and CDR2 is SMNVEV (reference sequence). The CDR3 bases are TGTGCCAGCATGAGGGGGACCATGAACACTGAAGCTTTCTTT. Its translation: CASMRGTMNTEAFF.

In its sample, this clonotype was seen a few times. This chain links TRBV28 with TRBJ1-2; weak D call: TRBD1 (5 bases). The CDR3 has 15 amino acids. The ends were cut back, 7 bases at V and 6 bases at J, with 21 bases in the middle. The germline CDR1 and CDR2 sequences are MDHEN and SYDVKM. The CDR3 region has the DNA TGTGCCAGCACCCCCACAGGCCGGGGATGGAATGGCTACACCTTC. Protein: CASTPTGRGWNGYTF.

This clonotype occurred many times. Here the CDR3 reads CASSLGQDTDTQYF. The CDR3 nucleotides read TGCGCCAGCAGCTTAGGACAGGACACAGATACGCAGTATTTT. The rearrangement joins TRBV5-1 to TRBJ2-3; 7 bases match TRBD1. Germline CDR1 reads SGHRS; CDR2 reads YFSETQ. This CDR3 comprises 14 residues. V shed 2 bases and J 2 bases; nucleotides not matched to a gene: 2.

The gene calls are TRBV7-9 and TRBJ1-1; D is perhaps TRBD1 (5 bases). The CDR3 runs to 13 residues. Trimming stripped 5 bases from V and 11 bases from J, with 18 bases between. The germline CDR1 and CDR2 sequences are SEHNR and FQNEAQ (reference sequence). The CDR3 bases are TGTGCCAGCAGCCCAGACAGAATTCTGGGGGCTTTCTTT. This translates into CASSPDRILGAFF.

This clonotype has just a few counts. The V call is TRBV4-3, the J call TRBJ2-6; no clear D gene. Trimming took 0 bases from V and 1 from J, leaving 1 base between them. The CDR3 is 14 residues long. Germline V CDR1 and CDR2: LGHNA, YSLEER. The CDR3 DNA reads as TGCGCCAGCAGCCAAGAATCTGGGGCCAACGTCCTGACTTTC. Encoded protein: CASSQESGANVLTF.

This chain links TRBV6-1 with TRBJ2-5, with D uncertain. This CDR3 spans 13 amino acids. V dropped 4 bases and J dropped 2 bases, with 8 bases sitting between them. Germline V gene sequence: CDR1 MNHNS, CDR2 SASEGT. CDR3 coding DNA: TGTGCCAGCAGTGCTCGTTGGCAAGAGACCCAGTACTTC. This translates into CASSARWQETQYF.

This chain links TRBV6-5 with TRBJ2-7; D possibly corresponds to TRBD2 (5 bases). Germline V gives CDR1 MNHEY, CDR2 SVGAGI. The V end was cut by 5 bases, the J end by 1 base, with 15 bases between. The CDR3 is 15 residues long. This CDR3 reads CASSAGLELSYEQYF. The CDR3, as DNA: TGTGCCAGCAGTGCCGGACTGGAATTATCCTACGAGCAGTACTTC.